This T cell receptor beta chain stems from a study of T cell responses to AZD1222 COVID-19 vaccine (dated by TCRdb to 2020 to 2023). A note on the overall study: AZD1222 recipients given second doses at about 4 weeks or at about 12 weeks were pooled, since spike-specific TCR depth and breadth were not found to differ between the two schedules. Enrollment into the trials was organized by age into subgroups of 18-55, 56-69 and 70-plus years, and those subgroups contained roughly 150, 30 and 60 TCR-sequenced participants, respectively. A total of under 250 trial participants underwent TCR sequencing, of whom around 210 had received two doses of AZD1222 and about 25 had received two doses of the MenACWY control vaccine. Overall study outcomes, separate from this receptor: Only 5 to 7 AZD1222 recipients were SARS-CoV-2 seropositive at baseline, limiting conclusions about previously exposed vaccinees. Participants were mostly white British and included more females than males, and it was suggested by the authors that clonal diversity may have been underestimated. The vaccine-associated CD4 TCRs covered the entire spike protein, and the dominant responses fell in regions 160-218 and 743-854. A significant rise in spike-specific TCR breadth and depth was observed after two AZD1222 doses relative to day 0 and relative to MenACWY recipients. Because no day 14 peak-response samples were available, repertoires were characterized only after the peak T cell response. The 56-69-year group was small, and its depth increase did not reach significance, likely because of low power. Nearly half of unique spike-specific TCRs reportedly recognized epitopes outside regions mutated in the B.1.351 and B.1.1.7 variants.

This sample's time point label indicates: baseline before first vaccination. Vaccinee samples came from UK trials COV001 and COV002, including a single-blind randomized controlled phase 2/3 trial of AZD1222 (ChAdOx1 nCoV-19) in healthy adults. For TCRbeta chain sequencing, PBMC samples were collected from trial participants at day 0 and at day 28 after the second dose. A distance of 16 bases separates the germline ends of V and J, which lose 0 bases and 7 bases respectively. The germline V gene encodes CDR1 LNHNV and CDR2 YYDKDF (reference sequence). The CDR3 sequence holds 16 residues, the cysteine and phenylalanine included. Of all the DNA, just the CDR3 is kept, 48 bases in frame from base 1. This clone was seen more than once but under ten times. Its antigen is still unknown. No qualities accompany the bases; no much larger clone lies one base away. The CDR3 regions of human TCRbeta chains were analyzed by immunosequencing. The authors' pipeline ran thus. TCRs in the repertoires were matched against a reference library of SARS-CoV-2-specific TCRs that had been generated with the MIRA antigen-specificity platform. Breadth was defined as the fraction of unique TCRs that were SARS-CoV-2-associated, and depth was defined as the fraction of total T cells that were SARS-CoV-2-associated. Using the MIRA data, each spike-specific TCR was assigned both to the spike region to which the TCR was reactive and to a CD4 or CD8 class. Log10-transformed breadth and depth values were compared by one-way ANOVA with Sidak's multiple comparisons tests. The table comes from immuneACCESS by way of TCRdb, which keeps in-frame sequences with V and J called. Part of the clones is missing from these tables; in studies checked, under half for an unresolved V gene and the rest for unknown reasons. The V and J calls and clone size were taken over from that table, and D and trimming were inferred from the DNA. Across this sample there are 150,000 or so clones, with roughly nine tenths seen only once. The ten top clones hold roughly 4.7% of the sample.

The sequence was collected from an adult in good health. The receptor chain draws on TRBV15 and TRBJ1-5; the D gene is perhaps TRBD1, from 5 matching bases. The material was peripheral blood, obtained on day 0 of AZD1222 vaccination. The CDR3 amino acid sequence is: CATSRDLGAEAQPQHF. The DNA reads TGTGCCACCAGCAGAGATCTTGGGGCAGAAGCCCAGCCCCAGCATTTT.